This T cell receptor (beta chain) was identified in a study of Graves' ophthalmopathy and Graves' hyperthyroidism. On the study more broadly: Absence of ophthalmopathy within 18 months of follow-up defined stable hyperthyroidism. General study points: In predicting ophthalmopathy progression, the model reached over 55% sensitivity and approximately 72% specificity.

The sequenced template was RNA, covering the TCR beta CDR3 region. RT-PCR with HTBI primers came first, then second-round multiplex PCR. TCRdb re-derived calls from the multiplex PCR reads in MiXCR, one entry per CDR3 protein. Altogether around 1,000,000 distinct CDR3 sequences are present, around a third being singletons, with the ten largest covering 11%. The CDR3 runs 15 residues. The V end lost 2 bases, the J end lost 2 bases, and 13 bases lay between the germline ends. Germline lookup yields CDR1 SGHVS and CDR2 FNYEAQ. This clonotype was observed at least ten times. Its target is unknown. This sequence originates from an adult man with Graves' hyperthyroidism. The rearrangement joins TRBV7-6 to TRBJ2-7; D tentatively reads TRBD1 or TRBD2 (5 bases each). Material for sequencing was peripheral blood or thyroid tissue (not recorded which). The CDR3 here is CASSLTGAGTYEQYF. DNA of the CDR3: TGTGCCAGCAGCTTAACCGGGGCAGGAACCTACGAGCAGTACTTC.